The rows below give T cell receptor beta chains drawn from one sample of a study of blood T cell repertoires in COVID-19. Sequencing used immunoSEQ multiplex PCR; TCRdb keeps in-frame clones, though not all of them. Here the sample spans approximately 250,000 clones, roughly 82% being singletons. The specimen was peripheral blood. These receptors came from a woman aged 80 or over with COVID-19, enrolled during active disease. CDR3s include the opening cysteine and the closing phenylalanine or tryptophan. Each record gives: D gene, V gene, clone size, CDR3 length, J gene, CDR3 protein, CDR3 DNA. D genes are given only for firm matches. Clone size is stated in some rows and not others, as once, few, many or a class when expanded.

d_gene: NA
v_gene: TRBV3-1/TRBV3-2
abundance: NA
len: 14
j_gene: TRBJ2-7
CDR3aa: CASSQGTGHYEQYF
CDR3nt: TGTGCCAGCAGCCAGGGGACTGGCCACTACGAGCAGTACTTC

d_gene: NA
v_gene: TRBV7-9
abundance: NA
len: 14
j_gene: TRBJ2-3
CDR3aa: CASIQQESTDTQYF
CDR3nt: TGTGCCAGCATCCAACAGGAAAGCACAGATACGCAGTATTTT

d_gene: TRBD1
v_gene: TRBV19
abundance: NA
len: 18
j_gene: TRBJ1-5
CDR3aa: CASRSVGTGSYSNQPQHF
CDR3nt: TGTGCCAGTAGATCGGTCGGGACAGGGTCCTATAGCAATCAGCCCCAGCATTTT

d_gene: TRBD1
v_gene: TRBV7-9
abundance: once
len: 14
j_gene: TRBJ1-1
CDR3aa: CASSEGASHPEAFF
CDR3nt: TGTGCCAGCAGCGAGGGGGCTTCGCACCCTGAAGCTTTCTTT

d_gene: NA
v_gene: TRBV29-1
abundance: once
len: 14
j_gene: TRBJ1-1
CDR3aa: CSVESGGGNTEAFF
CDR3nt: TGCAGCGTTGAGTCCGGGGGGGGAAACACTGAAGCTTTCTTT

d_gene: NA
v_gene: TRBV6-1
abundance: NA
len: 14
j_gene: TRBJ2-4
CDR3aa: CASSERGLGDIQYF
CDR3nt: TGTGCCAGCAGTGAAAGGGGACTGGGTGACATTCAGTACTTC

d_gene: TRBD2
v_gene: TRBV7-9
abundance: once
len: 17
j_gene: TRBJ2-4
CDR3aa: CASSLVLSGALKNIQYF
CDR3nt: TGTGCCAGCAGCTTAGTGCTTAGCGGGGCTCTTAAAAACATTCAGTACTTC

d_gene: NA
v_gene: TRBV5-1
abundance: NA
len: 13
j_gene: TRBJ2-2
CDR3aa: CASNLELTGELFF
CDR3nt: TGCGCCAGCAACTTAGAGCTCACCGGGGAGCTGTTTTTT

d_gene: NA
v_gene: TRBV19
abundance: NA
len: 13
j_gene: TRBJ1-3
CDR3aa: CASGAGSGNTIYF
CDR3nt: TGTGCCAGCGGCGCAGGGTCTGGAAACACCATATATTTT

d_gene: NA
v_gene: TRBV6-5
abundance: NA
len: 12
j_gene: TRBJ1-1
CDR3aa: CASRRGSAEAFF
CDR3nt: TGTGCCAGCAGGCGGGGTAGCGCTGAAGCTTTCTTT

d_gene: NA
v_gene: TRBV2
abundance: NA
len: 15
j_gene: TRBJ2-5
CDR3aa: CASSGLPTRSLTQYF
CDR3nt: TGTGCCAGCAGTGGCCTCCCTACCCGGAGTTTGACCCAGTACTTC

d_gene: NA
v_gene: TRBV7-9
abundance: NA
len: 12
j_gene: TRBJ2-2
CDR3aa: CASRSNTGELFF
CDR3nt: TGTGCCAGCAGAAGCAACACCGGGGAGCTGTTTTTT

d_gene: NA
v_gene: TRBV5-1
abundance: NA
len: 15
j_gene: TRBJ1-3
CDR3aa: CASTEYGHTGNTIYF
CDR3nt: TGCGCCAGCACCGAATACGGACATACTGGAAACACCATATATTTT

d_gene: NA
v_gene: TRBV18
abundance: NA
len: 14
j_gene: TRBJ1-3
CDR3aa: CASSPVGDGNTIYF
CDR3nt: TGTGCCAGCTCACCGGTCGGGGATGGAAACACCATATATTTT

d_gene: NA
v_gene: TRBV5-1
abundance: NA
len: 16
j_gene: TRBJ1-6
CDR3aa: CASSLGDFSYNSPLHF
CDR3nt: TGCGCCAGCAGCTTAGGGGACTTCTCCTATAATTCACCCCTCCACTTT

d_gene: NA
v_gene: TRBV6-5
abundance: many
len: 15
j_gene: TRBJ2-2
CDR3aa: CASSPPEGKTGELFF
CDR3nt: TGTGCCAGCAGTCCCCCAGAGGGAAAAACCGGGGAGCTGTTTTTT

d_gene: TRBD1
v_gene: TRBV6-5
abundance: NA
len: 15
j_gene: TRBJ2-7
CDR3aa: CASSYGTGSPYEQYF
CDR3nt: TGTGCCAGCAGTTACGGGACAGGGTCTCCCTACGAGCAGTACTTC

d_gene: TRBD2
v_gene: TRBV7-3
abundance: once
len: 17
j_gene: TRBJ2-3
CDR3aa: CASSSTSAGDPSDTQYF
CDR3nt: TGTGCCAGCAGCTCGACGTCAGCGGGGGATCCCTCAGATACGCAGTATTTT

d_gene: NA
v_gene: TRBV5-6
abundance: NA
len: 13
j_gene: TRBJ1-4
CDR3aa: CASSDTGQEKLFF
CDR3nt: TGTGCCAGCAGCGACACAGGACAAGAAAAACTGTTTTTT

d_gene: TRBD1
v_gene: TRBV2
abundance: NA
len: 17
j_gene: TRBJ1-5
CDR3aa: CASSPGQGRFSNQPQHF
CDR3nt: TGTGCCAGCAGCCCGGGACAGGGTCGTTTTAGCAATCAGCCCCAGCATTTT

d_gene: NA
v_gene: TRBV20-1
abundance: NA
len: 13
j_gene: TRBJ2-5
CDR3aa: CSASPTGEETQYF
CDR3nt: TGCAGTGCTAGTCCAACGGGGGAAGAGACCCAGTACTTC

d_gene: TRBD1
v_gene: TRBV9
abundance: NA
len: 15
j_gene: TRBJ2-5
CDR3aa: CASSATGTGGETQYF
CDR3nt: TGTGCCAGCAGCGCAACCGGGACAGGGGGGGAGACCCAGTACTTC

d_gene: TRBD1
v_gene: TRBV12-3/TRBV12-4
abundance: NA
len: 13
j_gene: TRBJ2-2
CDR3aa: CASRQGAGGELFF
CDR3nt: TGTGCCAGCAGACAGGGGGCTGGAGGGGAGCTGTTTTTT

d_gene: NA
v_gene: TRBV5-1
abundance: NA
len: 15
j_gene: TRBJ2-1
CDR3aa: CASSLDRGNSGEQFF
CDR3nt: TGCGCCAGCAGCTTGGACAGGGGAAATAGCGGTGAGCAGTTCTTC

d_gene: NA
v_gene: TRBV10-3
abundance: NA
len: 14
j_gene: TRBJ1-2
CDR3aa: CAIEKQGVVNGYTF
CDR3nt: TGTGCCATCGAGAAACAGGGCGTAGTAAACGGCTACACCTTC

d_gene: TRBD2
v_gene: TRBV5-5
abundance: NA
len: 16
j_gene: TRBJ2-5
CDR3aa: CASSFQVAGGSETQYF
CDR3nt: TGTGCCAGCAGCTTTCAGGTAGCGGGGGGGTCAGAGACCCAGTACTTC

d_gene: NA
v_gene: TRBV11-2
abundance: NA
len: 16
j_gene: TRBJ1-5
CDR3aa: CASSPSGERGNQPQHF
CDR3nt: TGTGCCAGCAGCCCGTCGGGAGAACGGGGCAATCAGCCCCAGCATTTT

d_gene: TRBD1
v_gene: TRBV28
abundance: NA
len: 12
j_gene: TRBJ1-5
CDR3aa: CASSYRGMPQHF
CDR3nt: TGTGCCAGCAGTTACAGGGGGATGCCCCAGCATTTT